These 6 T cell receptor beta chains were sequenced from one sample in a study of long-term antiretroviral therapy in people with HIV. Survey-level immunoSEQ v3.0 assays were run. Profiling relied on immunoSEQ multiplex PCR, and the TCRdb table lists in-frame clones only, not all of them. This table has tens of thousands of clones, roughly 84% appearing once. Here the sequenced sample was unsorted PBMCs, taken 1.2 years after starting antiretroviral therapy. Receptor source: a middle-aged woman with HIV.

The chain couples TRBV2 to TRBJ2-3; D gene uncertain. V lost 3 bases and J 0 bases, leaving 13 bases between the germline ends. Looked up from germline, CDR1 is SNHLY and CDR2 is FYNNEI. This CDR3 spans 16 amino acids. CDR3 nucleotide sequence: TGTGCCAGCAGTGAGATTGGGATTTCTAGCACAGATACGCAGTATTTT. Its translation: CASSEIGISSTDTQYF.

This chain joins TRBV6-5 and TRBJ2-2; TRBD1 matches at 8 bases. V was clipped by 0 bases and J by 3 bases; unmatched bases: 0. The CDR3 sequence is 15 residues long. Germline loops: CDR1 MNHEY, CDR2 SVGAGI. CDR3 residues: CASSYSTGDTGELFF. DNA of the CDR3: TGTGCCAGCAGTTACTCGACAGGGGACACCGGGGAGCTGTTTTTT.

The CDR3 region is CASSGPLITQPQHF. The CDR3 DNA is TGCGCCAGCTCCGGACCACTAATAACTCAGCCCCAGCATTTT. The chain couples TRBV10-1 to TRBJ1-5, with D unresolved. V shed 8 bases and J shed 6 bases, with 17 bases lying between them. CDR1 is WNHNN and CDR2 is SYGVQD in the germline V gene (reference sequence). The CDR3 runs to 14 residues.

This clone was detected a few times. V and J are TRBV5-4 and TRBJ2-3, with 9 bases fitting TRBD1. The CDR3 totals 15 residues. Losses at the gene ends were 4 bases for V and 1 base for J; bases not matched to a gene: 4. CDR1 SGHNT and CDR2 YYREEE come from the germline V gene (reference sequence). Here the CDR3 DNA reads TGTGCCAGCAGCGGGGACAGGGTAGGCACAGATACGCAGTATTTT. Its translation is CASSGDRVGTDTQYF.

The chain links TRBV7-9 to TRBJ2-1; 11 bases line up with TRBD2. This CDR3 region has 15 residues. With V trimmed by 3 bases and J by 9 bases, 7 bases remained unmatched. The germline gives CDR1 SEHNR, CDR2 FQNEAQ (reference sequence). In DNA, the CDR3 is TGTGCCAGCAGCTTTGGACTAGCGGGTCGAAGTGAGCAGTTCTTC. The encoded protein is CASSFGLAGRSEQFF. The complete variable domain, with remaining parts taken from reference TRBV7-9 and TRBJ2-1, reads DTGVSQNPRHKITKRGQNVTFRCDPISEHNRLYWYRQTLGQGPEFLTYFQNEAQLEKSRLLSDRFSAERPKGSFSTLEIQRTEQGDSAMYLCASSFGLAGRSEQFFGPGTRLTVL.

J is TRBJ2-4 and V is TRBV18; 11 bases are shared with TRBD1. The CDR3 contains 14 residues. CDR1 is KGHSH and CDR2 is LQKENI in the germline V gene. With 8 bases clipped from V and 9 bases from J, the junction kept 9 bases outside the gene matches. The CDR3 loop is CASRLGQGDGIQYF. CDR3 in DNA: TGTGCCAGCAGATTGGGACAGGGGGACGGCATTCAGTACTTC.